This T cell receptor beta chain derives from a study of cytomegalovirus exposure and HLA in healthy donors (dated by TCRdb to 2017 to 2019). Background on the whole study: An earlier analysis of approximately 640 of the donors reported about 250 Gb of sequence data and roughly 110 million unique TCR beta sequences from roughly 180 million T cells. Approximately 330 gigabases of sequencing data and approximately 92 million unique TCR sequences made up an early release that covered over 550 HLA-typed donors. Among the roughly 400 genotyped donors, around 81% belonged to the genetic ancestry cluster associated with self-reported Caucasian donors. The study aimed to test whether signatures of past pathogen exposure could be identified by cataloging public T cell receptors. The study profiled the T cell repertoires of about 640 subjects by immunosequencing and related them to cytomegalovirus serostatus. In addition to the first cohort of 650 to 800 subjects, a separate validation cohort of 100 to 150 different subjects was used. High-throughput TCR immunosequencing, statistical association of individual TCRs with disease status, and machine learning were combined to predict cytomegalovirus infection status. In a later analysis, previously published TCR beta repertoires from fewer than 750 donors were re-analyzed and high-resolution HLA genotyping was added so that TCR occurrence patterns could be studied. The later analysis used no new phenotypic data to find candidate immune exposures, relying instead on TCR beta sequences and their occurrence across donors. To decide whether each TCR beta V gene segment behaved as functional or pseudogenic, an earlier analysis of 587 of the donors relied on high-throughput TCR beta sequencing. Donor age, sex, ethnicity and CMV serostatus were compiled together with the repertoire data. A later genetic analysis used genome-wide SNP genotypes for 398 of the 666 donors, treating that subset as a discovery cohort. All discovery cohort repertoires had been generated on a single sequencing platform. HLA typing included class I and class II loci at four-digit resolution. The number of donors typed differed by locus, with roughly 620-630 for A, B, C, DRB1 and DQB1, about 500 for DQA1, about 610 for DPA1, and around 430 for DPB1. Because of strong linkage in the cohort, roughly five DR-DQ haplotypes were treated as single units for association and clustering. On average, roughly 240,000 unique TCR beta nucleotide sequences were sequenced per donor among 350 to 400 genotyped donors of the cohort, with roughly 18% of those sequences being non-productive. General findings and caveats noted by the study authors: A total of 164 TCR beta chains were listed by the study as associated with cytomegalovirus. Most TCR sequences were seen in very few donors, while some public TCRs were found in many individuals. A later analysis associated 15,000 or so TCR beta sequences with specific HLA alleles at a false discovery rate of 0.05. When HLA alleles, especially DR and DQ, strongly co-occurred, attributing TCR associations to individual alleles was difficult. Linkage disequilibrium might explain the correlated functional status among segregating V segments, but an unknown experimental factor could not be ruled out. The authors suggested that the approach could potentially be generalized to other disease states and immunological phenotypes. A later genetic analysis reported fewer N-insertions in productive TCRs among donors in an Asian-associated ancestry cluster than the roughly 650-donor mean. Because the 87-base-pair reads could not distinguish some IMGT-functional V segments, including TRBV6-2 and TRBV6-3, those segments were excluded. According to a later analysis, most CMV-associated TCR beta chains appeared to be HLA-restricted, and the HLA associations seemed to be driven largely by CMV exposure. In both the original and validation cohorts, the classifier was reported to diagnose cytomegalovirus status with high specificity and sensitivity. Several of the top co-occurrence clusters appeared to be linked to parvovirus B19, influenza, CMV and Epstein-Barr virus, according to a later analysis. Because HLA typing was missing for some donors at each locus, association tests included only the typed subset. In an earlier analysis of around 600 of the donors, most TCR beta V segments were observed in productive rearrangements about 87% or about 30% of the time, broadly matching IMGT annotations. In a later analysis, HLA-associated TCR beta chains showed more clonal expansion and lower generation probabilities than non-associated chains that were equally common. A further reported finding was that TCR beta sequences accurately predicted the HLA-A and HLA-B alleles for most subjects in the first cohort. For the cohort, immune exposure information was limited to CMV serostatus. A later analysis found that TCR association rates varied across HLA loci, with DRB1 alleles showing the most associated TCRs and HLA-C alleles the fewest. An association between a missense DCLRE1C variant and V-gene and J-gene trimming of TCR beta chains was found in a later genetic analysis and replicated in an independent cohort. In this cohort, only TCR beta chains were sequenced, and detectable features were limited by the absence of alpha or paired-chain data. Because counts were too low, about 18 rarely observed V segments, including chromosome 9 orphons, were excluded from the earlier analysis of under 650 of the donors. Sequencing depth was assumed to be roughly uniform across donors in the presence/absence analyses, though that assumption may not hold. A cluster of highly shared sequence variants was judged likely to represent a technical artifact of the sequencing pipeline. A few of the identified cytomegalovirus-associated TCR beta chains were confirmed in vitro to be specific for cytomegalovirus antigens.

In total, roughly 670 healthy bone marrow donors made up the cohort. At the time of sampling, every cohort member was nominally healthy, though immune exposures that went unrecorded were likely present. The donor was CMV seropositive and was included in the group of 250 to 300 seropositive cohort members. A peripheral blood sample was provided by each donor, and peripheral blood mononuclear cells were used for TCR beta sequencing. Genomic DNA extraction from the blood cell samples was performed with the Qiagen DNeasy Blood Extraction Kit. The library was generated by the immunoSEQ multiplex PCR assay. For the multiplex PCR, a mixture combining 60 forward primers for TCR Vbeta segments and 13 reverse primers for TCR Jbeta segments was used. A multiplex PCR assay on genomic DNA amplified the CDR3 region of rearranged TCR beta genes. The amplified TCR beta libraries were sequenced on the Illumina HiSeq System as 87-base-pair reads. As for the authors' bioinformatics: Across the 666 repertoires, a later analysis counted 80 million or so unique TCR beta chains, roughly 11 million of which were shared by at least two donors. To remove PCR and sequencing errors, raw reads were error-corrected and collapsed into unique sequences using a nearest-neighbor algorithm that merged closely related sequences. V, D and J gene segments were assigned by aligning CDR3 sequences to IMGT reference sequences. For a sequence to be retained, a match of at least six nucleotides to both a V gene segment and a J gene segment was required. Rearrangements were called productive when the CDR3 lacked stop codons and stayed in frame with V and J; all others were non-productive. CDR3 was defined according to IMGT convention as the region running from the second conserved V-encoded cysteine to the conserved J-encoded phenylalanine. Sequences without an unambiguous match to a single V gene segment were excluded from the earlier analysis of about 600 of the donors. In an earlier analysis of roughly 600 of the donors, a V segment was called functional when productive rearrangements were above 56.7%, and segregating when the standard deviation between donors exceeded 5%. A statistical classification framework was built to diagnose cytomegalovirus status from the catalog of TCR beta chain sequences. V and J gene assignment, in a later analysis, came from comparing TCR nucleotide sequences with IMGT/GENE-DB human TR gene sequences. A later analysis assigned CDR3 sequences and most-parsimonious VDJ recombination scenarios with the TCRdist pipeline. A later analysis defined each TCR beta chain by its CDR3 amino acid sequence plus V-gene family, and excluded reads lacking a unique V-gene family. In a later analysis, 500 to 700 highly shared, low-generation-probability nucleotide sequences were removed to address suspected cross-contamination and a sequencing artifact. In a later analysis, a clonal expansion index for each public chain was calculated from normalized within-repertoire ranks of inferred template counts. In a later analysis, generation probabilities were computed using a VDJ recombination model fitted to out-of-frame rearrangements, and the results were checked against IGoR. A later analysis scored TCR-TCR, TCR-HLA and TCR-CMV co-occurrence with hypergeometric tests, applying a repertoire-size bias correction to TCR pairs. To estimate false discovery rates, a later analysis permuted the HLA or CMV assignments 20 times. In a later analysis, co-occurring TCRs were grouped with DBSCAN, and TCRdist sequence similarity was added when clustering was performed within HLA-allele-positive subsets. Repertoires with fewer than 30,000 or more than 120,000 public chains, plus five repertoires with anomalous nucleotide sharing, were excluded from co-occurrence clustering. TCRdb took over this immuneACCESS table, retaining in-frame rearrangements with V and J assigned. Such tables are incomplete; in checked studies, under half of the missing clones stem from an unresolved V gene, and the remainder is unexplained. Clone size and V and J calls were adopted from that table, with D and trimming inferred from the DNA. The data table for this sample lists around 200,000 clones. The top ten clonotypes cover roughly 0.98% of the sample.

To note about this clone: It has no known antigen specificity.

The germline V gene provides CDR1 SGHRS and CDR2 YFSETQ. V loses 4 bases at its end and J loses 2 bases; junction bases beyond the gene matches: 5. There are 16 amino acids in the CDR3, from cysteine to phenylalanine inclusive. Of all the DNA, just the CDR3 is kept, 48 bases in frame from base 1. The chain uses TRBV5-1 and TRBJ2-3; a stretch of 12 junction bases matches TRBD2. Sequencing was carried out using PBMCs. This TCR was sampled from a woman aged 25 to 45 in good health and CMV-seropositive. The CDR3 sequence is CASSPLAGGNTDTQYF. The base sequence is TGCGCCAGCAGCCCTCTAGCGGGGGGGAACACAGATACGCAGTATTTT.